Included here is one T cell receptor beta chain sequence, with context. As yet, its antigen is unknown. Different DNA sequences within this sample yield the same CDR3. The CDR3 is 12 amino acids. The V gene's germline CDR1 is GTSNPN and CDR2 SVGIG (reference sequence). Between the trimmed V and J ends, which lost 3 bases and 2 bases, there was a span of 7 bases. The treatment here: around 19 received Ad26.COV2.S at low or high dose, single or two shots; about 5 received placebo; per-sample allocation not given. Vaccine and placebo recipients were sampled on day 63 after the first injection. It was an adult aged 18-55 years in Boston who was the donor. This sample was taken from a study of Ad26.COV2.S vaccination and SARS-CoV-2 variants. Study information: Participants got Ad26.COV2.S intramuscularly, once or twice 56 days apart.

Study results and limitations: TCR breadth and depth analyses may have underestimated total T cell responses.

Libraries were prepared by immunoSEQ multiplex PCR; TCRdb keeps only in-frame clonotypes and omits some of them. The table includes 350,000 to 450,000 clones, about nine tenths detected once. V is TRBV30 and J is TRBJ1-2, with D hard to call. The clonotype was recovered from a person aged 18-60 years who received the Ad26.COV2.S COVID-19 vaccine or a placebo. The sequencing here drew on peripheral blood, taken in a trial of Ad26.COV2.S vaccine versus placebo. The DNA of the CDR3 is TGTGCCTGGAGCACGACAAACTATGGCTACACCTTC. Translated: CAWSTTNYGYTF.